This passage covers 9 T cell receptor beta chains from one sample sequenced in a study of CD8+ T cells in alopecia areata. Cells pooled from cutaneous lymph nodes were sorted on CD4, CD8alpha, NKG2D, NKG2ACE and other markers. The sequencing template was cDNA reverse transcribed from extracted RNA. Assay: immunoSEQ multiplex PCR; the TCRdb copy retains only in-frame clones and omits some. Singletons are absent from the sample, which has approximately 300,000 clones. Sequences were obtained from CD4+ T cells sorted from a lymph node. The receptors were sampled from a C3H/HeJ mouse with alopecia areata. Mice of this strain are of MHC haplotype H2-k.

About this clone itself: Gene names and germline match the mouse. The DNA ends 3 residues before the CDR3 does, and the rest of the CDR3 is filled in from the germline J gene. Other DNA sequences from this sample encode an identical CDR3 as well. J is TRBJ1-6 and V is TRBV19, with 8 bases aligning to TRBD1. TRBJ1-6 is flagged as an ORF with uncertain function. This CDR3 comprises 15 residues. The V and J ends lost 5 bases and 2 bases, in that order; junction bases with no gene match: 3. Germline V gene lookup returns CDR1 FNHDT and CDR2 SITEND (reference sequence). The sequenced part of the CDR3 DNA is TGTGCCAGCAGGAGACAGGGGCCCTATAATTCGCCC. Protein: CASRRQGPYNSP. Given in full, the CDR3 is CASRRQGPYNSPLYF.

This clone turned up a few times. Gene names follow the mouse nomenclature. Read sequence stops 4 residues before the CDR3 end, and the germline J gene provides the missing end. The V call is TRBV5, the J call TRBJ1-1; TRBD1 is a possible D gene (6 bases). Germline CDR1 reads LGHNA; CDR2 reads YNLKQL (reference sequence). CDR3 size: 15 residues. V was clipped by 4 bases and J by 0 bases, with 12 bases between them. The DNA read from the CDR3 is TGTGCCAGCAGCCCCCGGGACAATGCAAACACA. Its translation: CASSPRDNANT. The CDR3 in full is CASSPRDNANTEVFF.

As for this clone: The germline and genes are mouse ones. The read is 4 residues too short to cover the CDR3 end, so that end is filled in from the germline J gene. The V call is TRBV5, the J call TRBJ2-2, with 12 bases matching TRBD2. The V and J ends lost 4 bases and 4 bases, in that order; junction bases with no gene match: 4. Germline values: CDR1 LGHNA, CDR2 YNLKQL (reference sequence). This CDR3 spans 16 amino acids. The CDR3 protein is CASSRDWGGATGQLYF. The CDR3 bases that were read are TGTGCCAGCAGCCGAGACTGGGGGGGCGCCACCGGG.

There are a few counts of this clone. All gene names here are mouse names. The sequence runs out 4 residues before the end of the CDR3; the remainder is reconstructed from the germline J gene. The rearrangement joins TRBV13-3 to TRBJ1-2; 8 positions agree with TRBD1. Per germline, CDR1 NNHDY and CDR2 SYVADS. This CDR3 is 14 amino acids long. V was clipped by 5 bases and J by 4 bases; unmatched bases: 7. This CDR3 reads CASSHYRGSSDYTF. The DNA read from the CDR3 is TGTGCCAGCAGCCACTACAGGGGGAGCTCC.

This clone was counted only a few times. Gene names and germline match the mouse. CDR3 region: CASSGGDRNTGQLYF. The sequenced part of the CDR3 DNA is TGTGCCAGCAGTGGGGGGGACAGAAACACCGGG. The chain carries TRBV13-1 and TRBJ2-2; D possibly corresponds to TRBD1 (7 bases). Read sequence stops 4 residues before the CDR3 end, and the germline J gene provides the missing end. The length of the CDR3 is 15 residues. Germline assignment: CDR1 NSHNY and CDR2 SYGAGN. V lost 3 bases, J lost 1 base, and 10 bases lay in between.

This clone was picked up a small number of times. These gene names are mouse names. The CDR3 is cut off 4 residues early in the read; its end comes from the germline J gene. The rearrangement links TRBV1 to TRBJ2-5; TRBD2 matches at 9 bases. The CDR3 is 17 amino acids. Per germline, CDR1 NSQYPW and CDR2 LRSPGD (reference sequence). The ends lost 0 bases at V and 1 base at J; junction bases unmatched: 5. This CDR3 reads CTCSADLWGGDQDTQYF. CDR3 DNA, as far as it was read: TGCACCTGCAGTGCAGACCTCTGGGGGGGGGACCAAGAC.

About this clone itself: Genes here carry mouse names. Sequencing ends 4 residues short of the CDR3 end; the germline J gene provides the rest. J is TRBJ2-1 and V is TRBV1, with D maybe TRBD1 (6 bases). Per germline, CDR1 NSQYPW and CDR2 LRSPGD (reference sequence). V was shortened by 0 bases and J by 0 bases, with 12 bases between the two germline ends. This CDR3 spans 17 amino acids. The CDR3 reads CTCSAERGDNNYAEQFF. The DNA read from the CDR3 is TGCACCTGCAGTGCAGAGAGAGGGGACAATAACTATGCT.

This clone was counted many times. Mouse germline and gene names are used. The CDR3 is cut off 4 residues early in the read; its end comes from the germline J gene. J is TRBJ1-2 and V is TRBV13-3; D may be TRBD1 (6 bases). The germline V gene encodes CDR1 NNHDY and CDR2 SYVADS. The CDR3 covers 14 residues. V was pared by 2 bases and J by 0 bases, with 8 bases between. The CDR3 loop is CASSDRDTNSDYTF. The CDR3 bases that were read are TGTGCCAGCAGTGACCGGGACACAAACTCC.

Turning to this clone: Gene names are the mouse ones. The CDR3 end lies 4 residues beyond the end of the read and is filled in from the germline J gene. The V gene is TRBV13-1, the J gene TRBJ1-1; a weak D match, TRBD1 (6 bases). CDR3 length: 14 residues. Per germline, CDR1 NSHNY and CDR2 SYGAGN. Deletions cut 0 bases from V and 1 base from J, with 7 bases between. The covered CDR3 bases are TGTGCCAGCAGTGATGGGGACAAAAACACA. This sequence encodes CASSDGDKNT. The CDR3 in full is CASSDGDKNTEVFF.